These T cell receptor beta chains were read from a single sample in a study of T cell changes during pregnancy in multiple sclerosis. Produced via immunoSEQ multiplex PCR; TCRdb's table is partial and in-frame only. Of about 50,000 clones listed, around 92% are singletons. Specimen: CD8+ T cells from peripheral blood mononuclear cells, collected in the first trimester of pregnancy. The source is a female donor with multiple sclerosis, enrolled in a pregnancy study. The CDR3 runs from the conserved cysteine through the conserved F or W. The D gene is left open where the match is weak. Some rows mark clone size as missing; the rest say once, few, many or name a class of expanded clone.

d_gene,abundance,j_gene,v_gene,CDR3aa,CDR3nt
NA,NA,TRBJ2-7,TRBV27,CASSLAQGSSEQYF,TGTGCCAGCAGTTTAGCACAGGGTTCCTCCGAGCAGTACTTC
NA,NA,TRBJ2-2,TRBV7-6,CASSLVGGTDYTGELFF,TGTGCCAGCAGCTTAGTGGGCGGGACTGACTACACCGGGGAGCTGTTTTTT
TRBD1,once,TRBJ1-2,TRBV4-3,CASSQDEGQGALGYTF,TGCGCCAGCAGCCAAGATGAAGGACAGGGGGCGCTGGGCTACACCTTC
NA,NA,TRBJ1-5,TRBV4-1,CASSQVGSAGPQHF,TGCGCCAGCAGCCAAGTAGGCTCGGCGGGGCCCCAGCATTTT
TRBD1,NA,TRBJ2-7,TRBV19,CASSIRQGAPSYEQYF,TGTGCCAGTAGTATCCGCCAGGGGGCCCCTTCCTACGAGCAGTACTTC
NA,NA,TRBJ2-3,TRBV5-1,CASSLADSLRDTQYF,TGCGCCAGCAGCTTGGCCGACAGCCTGAGGGATACGCAGTATTTT
NA,NA,TRBJ2-7,TRBV19,CASSSTGVYEQYF,TGTGCCAGTAGTTCCACGGGGGTCTACGAGCAGTACTTC
TRBD2,once,TRBJ2-7,TRBV5-4,CASSPLLTSPRSPYEQYF,TGTGCCAGCAGCCCCCTTCTGACTAGCCCTCGTAGCCCCTACGAGCAGTACTTC
NA,NA,TRBJ1-2,TRBV9,CASSTYHGYTF,TGTGCCAGCAGCACCTACCATGGCTACACCTTC
NA,NA,TRBJ1-1,TRBV6-5,CASTQGGLEAFF,TGTGCCAGCACCCAAGGGGGTTTGGAGGCTTTCTTT
TRBD2,once,TRBJ2-5,TRBV11-2,CASSLTSGQETQYF,TGTGCCAGCAGCCTCACTAGCGGCCAAGAGACCCAGTACTTC
NA,NA,TRBJ1-6,TRBV2,CAGGSRGGYNSPLHF,TGTGCCGGGGGGTCGAGGGGCGGCTATAATTCACCCCTCCACTTT
TRBD1,NA,TRBJ2-2,TRBV4-1,CASSPSTGVTGELFF,TGCGCCAGCAGCCCTTCGACAGGGGTCACCGGGGAGCTGTTTTTT
TRBD1,NA,TRBJ1-1,TRBV25-1,CASSEYQGVRTEAFF,TGTGCCAGCAGTGAATATCAGGGGGTAAGGACTGAAGCTTTCTTT
TRBD2,NA,TRBJ2-7,TRBV30,CAWNRAGGPGEQYF,TGTGCCTGGAATCGGGCGGGAGGGCCAGGCGAGCAGTACTTC
TRBD2,NA,TRBJ2-1,TRBV27,CASSLTGTSTYNEQFF,TGTGCCAGCAGTTTAACCGGGACTAGTACCTACAATGAGCAGTTCTTC
NA,NA,TRBJ1-1,TRBV4-1,CASSQEGGTEAFF,TGCGCCAGCAGCCAAGAAGGGGGCACTGAAGCTTTCTTT
NA,NA,TRBJ1-5,TRBV6-5,CASSPTGPQPQHF,TGTGCCAGCAGTCCTACAGGGCCTCAGCCCCAGCATTTT
TRBD1,NA,TRBJ2-2,TRBV6-5,CASSYLTGSSRELFF,TGTGCCAGCAGTTACTTGACAGGGTCCTCCCGAGAGCTGTTTTTT
TRBD1,NA,TRBJ2-1,TRBV9,CASSPQGDEQFF,TGTGCCAGCAGTCCACAGGGGGATGAGCAGTTCTTC
TRBD1,NA,TRBJ1-2,TRBV10-3,CAISESGQFYGYTF,TGTGCCATCAGTGAGTCGGGACAGTTCTATGGCTACACCTTC
NA,NA,TRBJ2-7,TRBV29-1,CSVQVTSFYEQYF,TGCAGCGTTCAGGTGACAAGTTTTTACGAGCAGTACTTC
NA,NA,TRBJ1-5,TRBV21-1,CASRGGQGISNQPQHF,TGTGCCAGTAGGGGCGGGCAGGGGATTAGCAATCAGCCCCAGCATTTT
TRBD2,NA,TRBJ2-1,TRBV10-2,CASRTGGANNEQFF,TGCGCCAGCAGAACCGGGGGGGCCAACAATGAGCAGTTCTTC
NA,NA,TRBJ2-7,TRBV27,CASSPVGEEQYF,TGTGCCAGCAGTCCAGTCGGGGAAGAGCAGTACTTC
NA,NA,TRBJ1-1,TRBV7-9,CATIPGGAQRVEAFF,TGTGCCACCATCCCCGGGGGGGCTCAGAGGGTTGAAGCTTTCTTT
NA,once,TRBJ1-2,TRBV29-1,CSVEDHPEGYTF,TGCAGCGTTGAAGATCACCCGGAGGGCTACACCTTC
NA,few,TRBJ1-2,TRBV7-9,CASSFLPRGGGYGYTF,TGTGCCAGCAGCTTCCTTCCCAGGGGCGGGGGGTATGGCTACACCTTC
TRBD1,once,TRBJ1-2,TRBV27,CASSLGQGKGYTF,TGTGCCAGCAGTTTAGGACAGGGGAAAGGCTACACCTTC
NA,NA,TRBJ1-1,TRBV21-1,CASSKDLRGKVSSEAFF,TGTGCCAGCAGCAAAGACCTAAGGGGGAAGGTGTCGTCTGAAGCTTTCTTT
NA,few,TRBJ1-5,TRBV7-9,CASSTGGANQPQHF,TGTGCCAGCAGTACGGGGGGGGCGAATCAGCCCCAGCATTTT
TRBD1,NA,TRBJ2-7,TRBV6-5,CASSYPRDRETYEQYF,TGTGCCAGCAGTTACCCACGGGACAGGGAAACCTACGAGCAGTACTTC
TRBD2,NA,TRBJ2-1,TRBV9,CASSDGLAGAPVEWNEQFF,TGTGCCAGCAGCGACGGACTAGCGGGAGCGCCGGTTGAGTGGAATGAGCAGTTCTTC
TRBD2,NA,TRBJ2-1,TRBV5-1,CASSLVGLAGGQSNNEQFF,TGCGCCAGCAGCTTGGTTGGACTAGCGGGAGGGCAGAGTAACAATGAGCAGTTCTTC
NA,NA,TRBJ1-5,TRBV12-5,CASGINQPQHF,TGTGCTAGTGGCATTAATCAGCCCCAGCATTTT
NA,NA,TRBJ2-7,TRBV7-9,CASSPSYEQYF,TGTGCCAGCAGCCCGTCCTACGAGCAGTACTTC
NA,NA,TRBJ1-6,TRBV12-5,CASGSPGLPWRPSYNSPLHF,TGTGCTAGTGGTTCACCGGGACTGCCATGGAGGCCCTCCTATAATTCACCCCTCCACTTT
TRBD1,NA,TRBJ1-5,TRBV6-1,CASSEGQASNQPQHF,TGTGCCAGCAGTGAGGGACAGGCCAGCAATCAGCCCCAGCATTTT
TRBD1,NA,TRBJ2-5,TRBV4-1,CASSQEGQGGETQYF,TGCGCCAGCAGCCAAGAAGGACAGGGCGGAGAGACCCAGTACTTC
TRBD2,NA,TRBJ2-5,TRBV4-1,CASSQLLGLAGEKTQYF,TGCGCCAGCAGCCAGCTACTTGGACTAGCGGGAGAAAAGACCCAGTACTTC
TRBD1,NA,TRBJ2-7,TRBV19,CASSMPGGSYEQYF,TGTGCCAGTAGTATGCCAGGGGGCTCCTACGAGCAGTACTTC
TRBD1,NA,TRBJ1-1,TRBV19,CASSSPGQMNTEAFF,TGTGCCAGTAGTTCCCCGGGACAGATGAACACTGAAGCTTTCTTT
NA,NA,TRBJ1-1,TRBV27,CASTPSPGSVAEAFF,TGTGCCAGCACCCCCTCCCCGGGGTCGGTGGCTGAAGCTTTCTTT
TRBD2,NA,TRBJ2-1,TRBV29-1,CSAGGGSGGPHEQFF,TGCAGCGCCGGGGGAGGTAGCGGGGGTCCGCATGAGCAGTTCTTC
NA,NA,TRBJ1-1,TRBV27,CASSLSIQTLDTEAFF,TGTGCCAGCAGTTTGTCCATTCAGACTCTGGACACTGAAGCTTTCTTT
NA,NA,TRBJ2-1,TRBV4-2,CASSQGIAWQSRGAGNEQFF,TGTGCCAGCAGCCAAGGAATAGCCTGGCAGAGTCGGGGGGCCGGCAATGAGCAGTTCTTC
NA,NA,TRBJ1-5,TRBV28,CASRHLVGNQPQHF,TGTGCCAGCAGGCACTTAGTCGGCAATCAGCCCCAGCATTTT
NA,NA,TRBJ2-1,TRBV2,CASSPLPGLSLSSYNEQFF,TGTGCCAGCAGTCCCCTTCCGGGACTTTCCTTGAGCTCCTACAATGAGCAGTTCTTC
NA,NA,TRBJ1-2,TRBV15,CATSPGGGSPNYGYTF,TGTGCCACCAGCCCGGGAGGGGGGAGTCCCAACTATGGCTACACCTTC
NA,once,TRBJ2-7,TRBV19,CASSLGLTLEQYF,TGTGCCAGTAGTTTGGGACTTACTCTCGAGCAGTACTTC
NA,NA,TRBJ2-1,TRBV9,CASRGDSNEQFF,TGTGCCAGCAGGGGGGACTCCAATGAGCAGTTCTTC
NA,once,TRBJ1-2,TRBV9,CASSPRGGYGYTF,TGTGCCAGCAGCCCTCGAGGCGGCTATGGCTACACCTTC
TRBD1,NA,TRBJ1-1,TRBV7-9,CASSRDRMNTEAFF,TGTGCCAGCAGCCGGGACAGAATGAACACTGAAGCTTTCTTT